The 22 T cell receptor beta chains given below trace back to one sample, sequenced in a study of T-cell reconstitution after alpha-beta-depleted transplantation in children. Library preparation (for TCRbeta) was performed with unique molecular identifiers. TCRdb reprocessed the PCR reads with MiXCR, giving one entry per CDR3 protein. The table lists over 200,000 distinct CDR3 sequences, about 9.5% of them singletons. The specimen comprised PBMCs from the stem cell graft donor, sampled from the stem cell graft. Every receptor here comes from a human donor who donated a stem cell graft to a child with acute lymphoblastic leukemia.

The table lists this clonotype with a count of one. This chain joins TRBV7-2 and TRBJ1-2; D is possibly TRBD1 (6 bases). This CDR3 is 13 amino acids long. The germline gives CDR1 SGHTA, CDR2 FQGNSA. The ends were cut back, 10 bases at V and 3 bases at J, with 15 bases in the middle. The CDR3: CATNPGADYGYTF. DNA of the CDR3: TGTGCCACCAATCCGGGGGCTGACTATGGCTACACCTTC.

This clonotype was seen only a few times. V usage is TRBV10-2 and J usage is TRBJ1-2; TRBD1 matches at 7 bases. Germline trimming cut 0 bases from V and 8 bases from J; bases unmatched to any gene: 6. Germline assignment: CDR1 WSHSY and CDR2 SAAADI. This CDR3 spans 14 amino acids. For the CDR3, the DNA is TGCGCCAGCAGTGAGTCGACAGGGTTGGAAGGCTACACCTTC. Residues: CASSESTGLEGYTF.

This chain connects TRBV6-1 to TRBJ1-1, with TRBD1 as a possible D gene (6 bases). V lost 3 bases and J 2 bases, leaving 10 bases between the germline ends. The CDR3 consists of 14 residues. Germline CDR1 is MNHNS and CDR2 is SASEGT. The CDR3 spells CASSEMGGNTEAFF. The CDR3 coding sequence is TGTGCCAGCAGTGAGATGGGGGGCAACACTGAAGCTTTCTTT.

This clonotype was counted a few times. The gene calls are TRBV20-1 and TRBJ1-5; possibly TRBD1 for D (6 bases). V was shortened by 0 bases and J by 4 bases, with 22 bases between the two germline ends. Germline loops: CDR1 DFQATT, CDR2 SNEGSKA (reference sequence). CDR3 length equals 18 residues. CDR3 in amino acids: CSARDLELQGLGNQPQHF. CDR3 coding DNA: TGCAGTGCTAGAGATCTAGAACTACAGGGCTTAGGGAATCAGCCCCAGCATTTT.

Ten or more counts support this clonotype. The rearrangement joins TRBV27 to TRBJ1-5, with D hard to call. V lost 5 bases and J 5 bases, leaving 13 bases between the germline ends. The CDR3 sequence is 14 residues long. In germline, CDR1 is MNHEY, CDR2 SMNVEV (reference sequence). The CDR3 nucleotides read TGTGCCAGCAGTCCTGCGGGGTCACATCAGCCCCAGCATTTT. Amino acids: CASSPAGSHQPQHF.

The J gene is TRBJ2-2, the V gene TRBV10-3; D is undetermined. V lost 6 bases, J lost 7 bases, and 9 bases lay in between. CDR3 size: 12 residues. Germline V gene data show CDR1 as ENHRY and CDR2 as SYGVKD. CDR3 in amino acids: CAIRGVIGELFF. For the CDR3, the DNA is TGTGCCATCAGGGGCGTAATCGGGGAGCTGTTTTTT.

The J gene is TRBJ2-7, the V gene TRBV7-9, with D unresolved. Trimming took 4 bases from V and 1 from J, leaving 17 bases between them. Germline loops: CDR1 SEHNR, CDR2 FQNEAQ (reference sequence). The CDR3 runs 16 residues. The CDR3 region has the DNA TGTGCCAGCAGCTCCGGTGTGTTGACCCCATCCTACGAGCAGTACTTC. Its translation is CASSSGVLTPSYEQYF.

This clonotype has ten or more counts. The V gene is TRBV29-1, the J gene TRBJ2-1; D not resolved. The CDR3 is made up of 14 amino acids. Trimming stripped 6 bases from V and 7 bases from J, with 19 bases between. Germline lookup yields CDR1 SQVTM and CDR2 ANQGSEA. The CDR3 loop reads CSVGTLIGDNEQFF. Here the CDR3 DNA reads TGCAGCGTCGGCACCCTTATAGGTGATAATGAGCAGTTCTTC.

The V and J genes are TRBV5-1 and TRBJ1-2, with D possibly being TRBD1 (6 bases). The V gene's germline CDR1 is SGHRS and CDR2 YFSETQ. Trimming took 4 bases from V and 4 from J, leaving 17 bases between them. The CDR3 has 15 residues. CDR3 bases: TGCGCCAGCAGCCCGGACAGCGGATTCTCCTATGGCTACACCTTC. Protein sequence: CASSPDSGFSYGYTF.

This chain joins TRBV12-3 or TRBV12-4 and TRBJ1-1, with D maybe TRBD1 (5 bases). This CDR3 is 13 amino acids long. V lost 3 bases, J lost 6 bases, and 11 bases lay in between. CDR3 in amino acids: CASSLGPVSEAFF. The CDR3 nucleotides read TGTGCCAGCAGTTTGGGGCCGGTCTCTGAAGCTTTCTTT.

This clonotype has a count of ten or more. The CDR3 nucleotides are TGCGCCAGCAGCCAAGAGGGTCTAGCGGGGGGGAAAGTCTACGAGCAGTACTTC. It encodes CASSQEGLAGGKVYEQYF. V usage is TRBV4-3 and J usage is TRBJ2-7, with 12 bases aligning to TRBD2. Germline trimming cut 0 bases from V and 3 bases from J; bases unmatched to any gene: 9. CDR3 length: 18 residues. Germline V gives CDR1 LGHNA, CDR2 YSLEER.

This clonotype was recorded at least ten times. The chain has TRBV6-6 and TRBJ2-1, with D possibly being TRBD2 (7 bases). Germline CDR1 is MNHNY and CDR2 is SVGAGI (reference sequence). Trimming took off 8 bases at V and 7 bases at J, with 15 bases between the two ends. The CDR3 runs to 13 residues. The CDR3 nucleotides read TGTGCCAGCTTCTGGGGGGGCGAGAATGAGCAGTTCTTC. This encodes CASFWGGENEQFF.

V and J are TRBV18 and TRBJ2-5; D unresolved. The CDR3 consists of 14 residues. Looked up from germline, CDR1 is KGHSH and CDR2 is LQKENI. The V end was cut by 1 base, the J end by 5 bases, with 11 bases between. The CDR3 nucleotides read TGTGCCAGCTCACCACGTCCAGCCGGGGAGACCCAGTACTTC. Translation gives CASSPRPAGETQYF.

This clonotype has just a few counts. The genes are TRBV12-3 or TRBV12-4 and TRBJ2-3, with TRBD1 matching 10 bases. The junction had 5 bases not matched to a gene; V was cut back by 5 bases and J by 3 bases. This CDR3 has 15 amino acids. This CDR3 reads CASSPRTGGTDTQYF. Here the CDR3 DNA reads TGTGCCAGCAGTCCGCGGACAGGGGGTACAGATACGCAGTATTTT.

This clonotype was recorded a few times. V is TRBV6-1 and J is TRBJ1-3, with a weak D call TRBD1 (6 bases). Per the germline V gene, CDR1 is MNHNS and CDR2 is SASEGT. V lost 2 bases and J lost 3, with 11 bases in between. The CDR3 runs 15 residues. DNA of the CDR3: TGTGCCAGCAGTGAAAATGGGGGGCTTGGAAACACCATATATTTT. Encoded protein: CASSENGGLGNTIYF.

This clonotype was observed many times. The CDR3 here is CASSLGRGDGYTF. In DNA form, the CDR3 reads TGTGCCAGCAGCCTTGGAAGAGGGGATGGCTACACCTTC. The chain joins TRBV3-1 to TRBJ1-2; possible D gene TRBD1, 5 bases. Germline lookup yields CDR1 LGHDT and CDR2 YNNKEL (reference sequence). With 4 bases removed from V and 6 bases from J, the gap between germline ends came to 12 bases. The CDR3 is 13 residues long.

This clonotype appeared many times. The chain recombines TRBV7-8 with TRBJ2-7; weak D call: TRBD1 (6 bases). This CDR3 has 11 amino acids. The V end lost 5 bases, the J end lost 6 bases, and 8 bases lay between the germline ends. Germline CDR1 reads SGHVS; CDR2 reads FQNEAQ. The CDR3 here is CASSAQGEQYF. The CDR3 DNA reads TGTGCCAGCAGCGCACAGGGCGAGCAGTACTTC.

This chain uses TRBV5-1 with TRBJ2-6; unclear D gene. Germline CDR1 SGHRS, CDR2 YFSETQ. The V gene lost 0 bases and the J gene lost 0 bases, with 4 bases spanning the gap. The CDR3 runs to 15 residues. CDR3 loop: CASSLDNSGANVLTF. DNA for the CDR3: TGCGCCAGCAGCTTGGACAACTCTGGGGCCAACGTCCTGACTTTC.

This clonotype showed up just a few times. A read error may account for a junction end that differs from germline. The gene calls are TRBV4-2 and TRBJ2-3; TRBD2 aligns across 7 bases. Germline CDR1 reads LGHNA; CDR2 reads YNFKEQ. This CDR3 spans 19 amino acids. DNA for the CDR3: TGTGCCATCAGCCAAGAAGCAGGGCGGCTAGCGGAGTTCACAGATACGCAGTATTTT. Protein: CAISQEAGRLAEFTDTQYF.

In this sample, this clonotype turned up many times. The chain recombines TRBV20-1 with TRBJ2-3; 8 bases align to TRBD2. The germline CDR1 and CDR2 sequences are DFQATT and SNEGSKA (reference sequence). The CDR3 has 14 amino acids. The V and J ends lost 1 base and 5 bases, in that order; junction bases with no gene match: 5. The CDR3 DNA is TGCAGTGCTAGAGGGAGCGGGGGAGGAGATACGCAGTATTTT. It translates to CSARGSGGGDTQYF.

The rearrangement joins TRBV29-1 to TRBJ1-1; the D is unclear. V lost 3 bases and J 1 base, leaving 6 bases between the germline ends. This CDR3 has 12 amino acids. Per the germline V gene, CDR1 is SQVTM and CDR2 is ANQGSEA. The CDR3 coding sequence is TGCAGCGTTGACAGCCGGAACACTGAAGCTTTCTTT. This gives the protein CSVDSRNTEAFF.

The chain joins TRBV29-1 to TRBJ1-5; TRBD1 might be the D (5 bases). V gave up 6 bases and J gave up 2 bases, with 17 bases separating them. Germline V gene lookup returns CDR1 SQVTM and CDR2 ANQGSEA. This CDR3 contains 15 residues. The CDR3 here is CSVGGGTGGNQPQHF. CDR3 sequence (DNA): TGCAGCGTGGGCGGCGGGACGGGAGGCAATCAGCCCCAGCATTTT.